This T cell receptor (beta chain) was documented in a study of T cells in Graves' hyperthyroidism and ophthalmopathy. Study-wide background: Peripheral blood was obtained at initial diagnosis, preceding any treatment.

This CDR3 region has 14 residues. V was clipped by 0 bases and J by 8 bases, with 13 bases between them. Germline V gives CDR1 SNHLY, CDR2 FYNNEI. RNA transcripts provided the source from which TCR beta CDR3 regions were amplified. The primer set for the first-round RT-PCR of the TCR CDR3 was HTBI. Using its own MiXCR run on the multiplex PCR reads, TCRdb lists one record per CDR3 protein. The sample has some 550,000 distinct CDR3 sequences, 20% seen once. A few counts support this clonotype. This rearrangement joins TRBV2 to TRBJ1-1, with no clear D. The origin of this receptor is a man aged 18 to 30 with Graves' hyperthyroidism. The sequenced sample consisted of blood. CDR3: CASSEALRQDEAFF. As DNA, the CDR3 is TGTGCCAGCAGTGAAGCGCTTCGGCAGGACGAAGCTTTCTTT.